This is a list of T cell receptor beta chains from one sample in a study of blood T cell repertoires in COVID-19. Profiled with immunoSEQ multiplex PCR; TCRdb holds only in-frame clones, not every one. Among 100,000 or so clones, 85% were seen once, and the ten largest hold 3.5% to 4%. The sample was peripheral blood. These TCRs come from a man between 60 and 75 years old with acute or convalescent COVID-19. The CDR3 runs from the conserved cysteine through the conserved F or W. A D gene is named only where the DNA matches it firmly. Some rows have no size entry. The others give once, few or many, or a class for an expanded clone.

j_gene: TRBJ2-5; d_gene: TRBD2; v_gene: TRBV20-1; abundance: NA; CDR3aa: CSASRLAGGETQYF; CDR3nt: TGCAGTGCTAGTAGACTAGCGGGTGGAGAGACCCAGTACTTC
j_gene: TRBJ2-5; d_gene: TRBD2; v_gene: TRBV20-1; abundance: few; CDR3aa: CSASSPSGRVETQYF; CDR3nt: TGCAGTGCTAGTTCCCCTAGCGGGAGAGTAGAGACCCAGTACTTC
j_gene: TRBJ1-4; d_gene: TRBD1; v_gene: TRBV5-1; abundance: NA; CDR3aa: CASSLDRGDKLFF; CDR3nt: TGCGCCAGCAGCTTGGACAGGGGAGACAAACTGTTTTTT
j_gene: TRBJ2-1; d_gene: NA; v_gene: TRBV24-1; abundance: NA; CDR3aa: CATSDLVLEDYEQFF; CDR3nt: TGTGCCACCAGTGATTTAGTACTTGAGGATTATGAGCAGTTCTTC
j_gene: TRBJ1-6; d_gene: TRBD1; v_gene: TRBV11-1; abundance: once; CDR3aa: CASSFLRGALSPLHF; CDR3nt: TGTGCCAGCAGCTTTCTCAGGGGGGCACTATCACCCCTCCACTTT
j_gene: TRBJ2-4; d_gene: TRBD1; v_gene: TRBV20-1; abundance: NA; CDR3aa: CSASPQGAAGNIQYF; CDR3nt: TGCAGTGCTAGTCCACAGGGGGCGGCTGGAAACATTCAGTACTTC
j_gene: TRBJ2-3; d_gene: TRBD2; v_gene: TRBV6-2/TRBV6-3; abundance: NA; CDR3aa: CASSYGTSGGADTQYF; CDR3nt: TGTGCCAGCAGTTATGGGACTAGCGGGGGGGCAGATACGCAGTATTTT
j_gene: TRBJ2-1; d_gene: NA; v_gene: TRBV7-3; abundance: NA; CDR3aa: CASSNNPNEQFF; CDR3nt: TGTGCCAGCAGCAACAATCCCAATGAGCAGTTCTTC
j_gene: TRBJ1-2; d_gene: NA; v_gene: TRBV14; abundance: NA; CDR3aa: CASSQEGGRVGYTF; CDR3nt: TGTGCCAGCAGCCAAGAAGGGGGAAGGGTTGGCTACACCTTC
j_gene: TRBJ2-7; d_gene: TRBD2; v_gene: TRBV5-1; abundance: few; CDR3aa: CASSLGPGLAGYEQYF; CDR3nt: TGCGCCAGCAGCTTGGGACCGGGACTAGCGGGTTACGAGCAGTACTTC
j_gene: TRBJ2-2; d_gene: TRBD1; v_gene: TRBV7-3; abundance: NA; CDR3aa: CASSLTPGQASGELFF; CDR3nt: TGTGCCAGCAGCTTAACCCCGGGACAGGCATCCGGGGAGCTGTTTTTT
j_gene: TRBJ2-7; d_gene: TRBD2; v_gene: TRBV5-1; abundance: few; CDR3aa: CASRRTSADSYEQYF; CDR3nt: TGCGCCAGCAGGAGGACTAGCGCGGACTCCTACGAGCAGTACTTC
j_gene: TRBJ2-2; d_gene: TRBD2; v_gene: TRBV5-1; abundance: NA; CDR3aa: CASSSVAGGPSGELFF; CDR3nt: TGCGCCAGCAGCTCTGTAGCGGGAGGGCCCTCCGGGGAGCTGTTTTTT
j_gene: TRBJ1-1; d_gene: NA; v_gene: TRBV19; abundance: NA; CDR3aa: CASSIGTGNTEAFF; CDR3nt: TGTGCCAGTAGTATTGGTACAGGGAACACTGAAGCTTTCTTT
j_gene: TRBJ2-7; d_gene: TRBD2; v_gene: TRBV7-9; abundance: NA; CDR3aa: CASSLGGLVYEQYF; CDR3nt: TGTGCCAGCAGCTTAGGGGGACTAGTCTACGAGCAGTACTTC
j_gene: TRBJ2-5; d_gene: TRBD1; v_gene: TRBV11-3; abundance: NA; CDR3aa: CASSPPFGTGRQETQYF; CDR3nt: TGTGCCAGCAGCCCTCCTTTCGGGACAGGAAGACAAGAGACCCAGTACTTC
j_gene: TRBJ2-7; d_gene: TRBD2; v_gene: TRBV4-2; abundance: few; CDR3aa: CASSQEERTSGYEQYF; CDR3nt: TGTGCCAGCAGCCAAGAAGAAAGGACTAGCGGGTACGAGCAGTACTTC
j_gene: TRBJ2-1; d_gene: TRBD2; v_gene: TRBV7-9; abundance: NA; CDR3aa: CASSGTSGSYNEQFF; CDR3nt: TGTGCCAGCAGTGGGACTAGCGGCTCCTACAATGAGCAGTTCTTC
j_gene: TRBJ1-1; d_gene: NA; v_gene: TRBV11-3; abundance: NA; CDR3aa: CASSLQGTEAFF; CDR3nt: TGTGCCAGCAGTCTCCAGGGGACTGAAGCTTTCTTT
j_gene: TRBJ1-1; d_gene: NA; v_gene: TRBV9; abundance: NA; CDR3aa: CASSVGGRSEAFF; CDR3nt: TGTGCCAGCAGCGTAGGTGGGAGAAGTGAAGCTTTCTTT
j_gene: TRBJ2-2; d_gene: NA; v_gene: TRBV10-3; abundance: NA; CDR3aa: CAIRGLIGGTGELFF; CDR3nt: TGTGCCATCAGAGGACTTATAGGGGGCACCGGGGAGCTGTTTTTT
j_gene: TRBJ2-2; d_gene: NA; v_gene: TRBV3-1/TRBV3-2; abundance: NA; CDR3aa: CASSPWSTRDTGELFF; CDR3nt: TGTGCCAGCAGCCCTTGGTCTACCCGGGACACCGGGGAGCTGTTTTTT
j_gene: TRBJ2-3; d_gene: TRBD2; v_gene: TRBV5-1; abundance: NA; CDR3aa: CASRTSGSSDTQYF; CDR3nt: TGCGCCAGCCGTACTAGCGGGAGTTCAGATACGCAGTATTTT
j_gene: TRBJ1-2; d_gene: NA; v_gene: TRBV4-1; abundance: NA; CDR3aa: CASSQDHRGGYTF; CDR3nt: TGCGCCAGCAGCCAAGATCATAGGGGTGGCTACACCTTC
j_gene: TRBJ2-7; d_gene: NA; v_gene: TRBV6-5; abundance: NA; CDR3aa: CASRPMGLDEQYF; CDR3nt: TGTGCCAGCAGACCTATGGGACTGGACGAGCAGTACTTC
j_gene: TRBJ2-3; d_gene: TRBD2; v_gene: TRBV9; abundance: NA; CDR3aa: CASSPFSGTSTDTQYF; CDR3nt: TGTGCCAGCAGCCCCTTTAGCGGGACTAGCACAGATACGCAGTATTTT
j_gene: TRBJ1-5; d_gene: TRBD1; v_gene: TRBV5-5; abundance: NA; CDR3aa: CASSLSRDRGRQPQHF; CDR3nt: TGTGCCAGCAGCTTGAGCCGGGACAGGGGAAGACAGCCCCAGCATTTT
j_gene: TRBJ2-5; d_gene: NA; v_gene: TRBV30; abundance: NA; CDR3aa: CAWNPLRVETQYF; CDR3nt: TGTGCCTGGAATCCGTTGCGGGTAGAGACCCAGTACTTC
j_gene: TRBJ1-6; d_gene: TRBD1; v_gene: TRBV7-9; abundance: NA; CDR3aa: CASSSGTGRGLLHF; CDR3nt: TGTGCCAGCAGCTCTGGGACAGGCCGAGGGCTTCTCCACTTT
j_gene: TRBJ2-3; d_gene: TRBD2; v_gene: TRBV3-1/TRBV3-2; abundance: NA; CDR3aa: CASSLGLAGDPDTQYF; CDR3nt: TGTGCCAGCAGCCTTGGACTAGCGGGGGACCCAGATACGCAGTATTTT
j_gene: TRBJ2-1; d_gene: NA; v_gene: TRBV11-2; abundance: NA; CDR3aa: CASGTIFPTGEQFF; CDR3nt: TGTGCCAGCGGAACTATCTTTCCGACGGGTGAGCAGTTCTTC
j_gene: TRBJ2-2; d_gene: NA; v_gene: TRBV5-8; abundance: NA; CDR3aa: CASSLTRVPSGELFF; CDR3nt: TGTGCCAGCAGCTTGACGAGGGTCCCCAGCGGGGAGCTGTTTTTT
j_gene: TRBJ2-2; d_gene: NA; v_gene: TRBV2; abundance: NA; CDR3aa: CASQRFGGELFF; CDR3nt: TGTGCCAGCCAGAGGTTTGGCGGGGAGCTGTTTTTT
j_gene: TRBJ1-6; d_gene: TRBD1; v_gene: TRBV5-1; abundance: NA; CDR3aa: CASSLGTGEFSPLHF; CDR3nt: TGCGCCAGCAGCTTGGGGACAGGGGAGTTTTCACCCCTCCACTTT
j_gene: TRBJ2-7; d_gene: NA; v_gene: TRBV3-1/TRBV3-2; abundance: NA; CDR3aa: CASSGARATHEQYF; CDR3nt: TGTGCCAGCAGCGGAGCTCGCGCTACGCACGAGCAGTACTTC
j_gene: TRBJ1-2; d_gene: NA; v_gene: TRBV5-1; abundance: NA; CDR3aa: CASSRSGETAYGYTF; CDR3nt: TGCGCCAGCAGCCGGTCAGGAGAGACAGCCTATGGCTACACCTTC
j_gene: TRBJ1-4; d_gene: NA; v_gene: TRBV6-1; abundance: NA; CDR3aa: CASSGLRDEKLFF; CDR3nt: TGTGCCAGCAGTGGGCTGAGGGATGAAAAACTGTTTTTT
j_gene: TRBJ2-7; d_gene: NA; v_gene: TRBV30; abundance: NA; CDR3aa: CAWRARGNEQYF; CDR3nt: TGTGCCTGGAGGGCCAGGGGAAACGAGCAGTACTTC
j_gene: TRBJ1-5; d_gene: TRBD1; v_gene: TRBV2; abundance: once; CDR3aa: CASSERQGGTQPQHF; CDR3nt: TGTGCCAGCAGTGAGCGACAGGGGGGTACTCAGCCCCAGCATTTT
j_gene: TRBJ1-4; d_gene: NA; v_gene: TRBV7-8; abundance: NA; CDR3aa: CASSPLLTTNEKLFF; CDR3nt: TGTGCCAGCAGCCCCCTACTCACAACTAATGAAAAACTGTTTTTT
j_gene: TRBJ2-3; d_gene: TRBD2; v_gene: TRBV6-5; abundance: NA; CDR3aa: CASNPTSATDTQYF; CDR3nt: TGTGCCAGCAACCCGACTAGCGCCACAGATACGCAGTATTTT
j_gene: TRBJ1-1; d_gene: NA; v_gene: TRBV10-3; abundance: once; CDR3aa: CAISEEGIGNTEAFF; CDR3nt: TGTGCCATCAGTGAGGAGGGCATCGGAAACACTGAAGCTTTCTTT
j_gene: TRBJ1-2; d_gene: NA; v_gene: TRBV4-2; abundance: few; CDR3aa: CASSQDSGYTF; CDR3nt: TGTGCCAGCAGCCAAGATTCGGGCTACACCTTC
j_gene: TRBJ1-1; d_gene: NA; v_gene: TRBV27; abundance: NA; CDR3aa: CASSLRGRVTEAFF; CDR3nt: TGTGCCAGCAGTTTAAGGGGTCGGGTCACTGAAGCTTTCTTT
j_gene: TRBJ2-2; d_gene: NA; v_gene: TRBV7-6; abundance: NA; CDR3aa: CASSLAQGRLAGELFF; CDR3nt: TGTGCCAGCAGCTTAGCGCAGGGTAGACTGGCCGGGGAGCTGTTTTTT
j_gene: TRBJ2-7; d_gene: TRBD2; v_gene: TRBV7-8; abundance: few; CDR3aa: CASSQLAYSYEQYF; CDR3nt: TGTGCCAGCAGCCAACTAGCGTACTCCTACGAGCAGTACTTC
j_gene: TRBJ2-3; d_gene: TRBD2; v_gene: TRBV25-1; abundance: NA; CDR3aa: CASSDGLAGARRDTQYF; CDR3nt: TGTGCCAGCAGTGATGGGCTAGCGGGAGCCCGCAGAGATACGCAGTATTTT
j_gene: TRBJ2-7; d_gene: TRBD1; v_gene: TRBV6-2/TRBV6-3; abundance: NA; CDR3aa: CASSYSLGVQGAREQYF; CDR3nt: TGTGCCAGCAGTTACTCCTTAGGGGTCCAGGGGGCTCGTGAGCAGTACTTC
j_gene: TRBJ1-5; d_gene: NA; v_gene: TRBV5-1; abundance: NA; CDR3aa: CASSVGQSNQPQHF; CDR3nt: TGCGCCAGCAGCGTTGGACAGAGCAATCAGCCCCAGCATTTT
j_gene: TRBJ2-1; d_gene: TRBD2; v_gene: TRBV9; abundance: NA; CDR3aa: CASSVDPGTRRGNNEQFF; CDR3nt: TGTGCCAGCAGCGTAGACCCAGGGACCCGGCGGGGGAACAATGAGCAGTTCTTC
j_gene: TRBJ1-1; d_gene: NA; v_gene: TRBV6-5; abundance: NA; CDR3aa: CASSRTPKNTEAFF; CDR3nt: TGTGCCAGCAGCCGGACACCAAAGAACACTGAAGCTTTCTTT
j_gene: TRBJ1-1; d_gene: NA; v_gene: TRBV6-1; abundance: once; CDR3aa: CASSDYPDTEAFF; CDR3nt: TGTGCCAGCAGTGATTATCCGGACACTGAAGCTTTCTTT
j_gene: TRBJ2-7; d_gene: TRBD2; v_gene: TRBV9; abundance: NA; CDR3aa: CASSDRRAGQTYEQYF; CDR3nt: TGTGCCAGCAGCGACCGGCGAGCGGGGCAAACCTACGAGCAGTACTTC
j_gene: TRBJ2-5; d_gene: TRBD2; v_gene: TRBV4-1; abundance: once; CDR3aa: CASSQGGLLAVGETQYF; CDR3nt: TGCGCCAGCAGCCAAGGTGGTCTACTAGCGGTAGGAGAGACCCAGTACTTC